The 26 T cell receptor beta chains below were found in one sample sequenced in a study of blood T cell repertoires in COVID-19. This table comes from immunoSEQ multiplex PCR, and its TCRdb copy is limited to in-frame clones, with some not included. This table holds about 220,000 clones, just under 85% found once. The sample was PBMCs or T cells enriched from blood (not recorded which). The receptors originated from a woman aged 40 to 50 with acute COVID-19.

This clone was counted once. This chain's CDR3 is CASSVVATTGEQFF. The CDR3 nucleotides are TGTGCCAGCAGCGTAGTAGCAACCACGGGTGAGCAGTTCTTC. The chain employs TRBV9 and TRBJ2-1; D is undetermined. The germline V and J ends were trimmed by 0 bases and 9 bases, with 13 bases remaining between them. Germline V gene data show CDR1 as SGDLS and CDR2 as YYNGEE. CDR3 length: 14 residues.

This chain uses TRBV2 with TRBJ1-6, with D unclear. The CDR3 extends over 14 amino acids. Trimming removed 2 bases from V and 7 bases from J, with 9 bases in between. From germline, CDR1 is SNHLY and CDR2 FYNNEI. CDR3 residues: CASSEHTENSPLHF. CDR3 DNA: TGTGCCAGCAGTGAACATACAGAAAATTCACCCCTCCACTTT.

The chain has TRBV19 and TRBJ2-5; possible D gene TRBD2, 6 bases. Trimming left V 3 bases short and J 3 bases short, with 11 bases between. The CDR3 length is 14 residues. From germline, CDR1 is LNHDA and CDR2 SQIVND (reference sequence). The chain's CDR3 is CASSIAAGKETQYF. Here the CDR3 DNA reads TGTGCCAGTAGTATCGCGGCGGGGAAAGAGACCCAGTACTTC.

J is TRBJ2-3 and V is TRBV5-1; possible D gene TRBD2, 6 bases. Germline-derived CDR1 and CDR2 are SGHRS and YFSETQ. The CDR3 is 16 residues long. V lost 5 bases and J 3 bases, leaving 19 bases between the germline ends. The CDR3 nucleotides read TGCGCCAGCAGAGATGGAGGGTCCACAGCTACAGATACGCAGTATTTT. Its translation is CASRDGGSTATDTQYF. Combining the CDR3 with reference TRBV5-1 and TRBJ2-3 gives the whole variable domain KAGVTQTPRYLIKTRGQQVTLSCSPISGHRSVSWYQQTPGQGLQFLFEYFSETQRNKGNFPGRFSGRQFSNSRSEMNVSTLELGDSALYLCASRDGGSTATDTQYFGPGTRLTVL.

The genes are TRBV28 and TRBJ1-2; D is ambiguous. The CDR3 covers 12 residues. Germline CDR1 MDHEN, CDR2 SYDVKM. Trimming cost V 5 bases and J 5 bases, with 9 bases left between them. The CDR3 loop is CASSPPRYGYTF. CDR3 nucleotides: TGTGCCAGCAGTCCACCGCGGTATGGCTACACCTTC.

The chain joins TRBV27 to TRBJ2-1; 9 nucleotides match TRBD2. Germline CDR1 MNHEY, CDR2 SMNVEV (reference sequence). V gave up 0 bases and J gave up 7 bases; unmatched junction bases: 7. The CDR3 extends over 16 amino acids. CDR3 sequence reads: CASSLSFAGGRNEQFF. CDR3 nucleotides: TGTGCCAGCAGTTTATCTTTCGCGGGGGGGCGAAATGAGCAGTTCTTC.

The genes are TRBV19 and TRBJ1-2, with D possibly being TRBD1 (6 bases). The CDR3 sequence is 15 residues long. V shed 0 bases and J shed 3 bases, with 11 bases lying between them. CDR1 and CDR2 (germline): LNHDA, SQIVND (reference sequence). As DNA, the CDR3 is TGTGCCAGTAGTATAGATCGACAGGAGCACTATGGCTACACCTTC. Translation gives CASSIDRQEHYGYTF.

This chain joins TRBV28 and TRBJ1-1; D gene unclear. The CDR3 is 12 amino acids. The germline V and J ends were trimmed by 4 bases and 9 bases, with 12 bases remaining between them. CDR1 and CDR2 (germline): MDHEN, SYDVKM. In nucleotides, the CDR3 is TGTGCCAGCAGTTCCGGACGGAGGCAAGCTTTCTTT. Amino acid sequence: CASSSGRRQAFF.

This chain joins TRBV30 and TRBJ1-1; D is perhaps TRBD1 (5 bases). The CDR3 spans 16 residues. CDR1 GTSNPN and CDR2 SVGIG come from the germline V gene (reference sequence). V dropped 0 bases and J dropped 3 bases, with 17 bases sitting between them. CDR3 sequence: CAWSVFREVMDTEAFF. The CDR3 nucleotides are TGTGCCTGGAGTGTATTCAGGGAAGTTATGGACACTGAAGCTTTCTTT.

This chain connects TRBV27 to TRBJ2-6; TRBD2 agrees at 8 bases. J was trimmed by 4 bases and V by 5 bases; bases with no gene match: 10. Germline-derived CDR1 and CDR2 are MNHEY and SMNVEV (reference sequence). There are 17 residues in the CDR3. CDR3 residues: CASSLGRGGPGANVLTF. The CDR3 nucleotides read TGTGCCAGCAGTCTCGGACGGGGGGGCCCCGGGGCCAACGTCCTGACTTTC.

The CDR3 region is CASSQDFRDRGRHF. The CDR3 DNA follows: TGCGCCAGCAGCCAAGATTTTAGGGACAGGGGGCGGCATTTT. The V and J genes are TRBV4-3 and TRBJ1-5; 12 positions match TRBD1. The CDR3 covers 14 residues. The V gene's germline CDR1 is LGHNA and CDR2 YSLEER. J gave up 15 bases and V 0 bases, and 6 bases lay outside the gene matches.

V gene TRBV29-1 combines with J gene TRBJ1-1; D is perhaps TRBD1 (5 bases). This CDR3 contains 13 residues. Trimming shortened V by 4 bases and J by 3 bases, and 12 bases separated the two germline ends. The germline V gene encodes CDR1 SQVTM and CDR2 ANQGSEA. CDR3: CSVVSGEHTEAFF. Here the CDR3 DNA reads TGCAGCGTTGTCTCGGGGGAGCACACTGAAGCTTTCTTT.

This rearrangement joins TRBV12-2 to TRBJ1-5; the tabulated D call, TRBD1, remains unverified against the DNA. TRBV12-2 is designated a pseudogene. The CDR3 is 16 amino acids. The DNA for the CDR3 is TGTGCAAGTCGCTTCGGGTGGGGCCCAAGCAATCAGCCCCAGCATTTT. Protein: CASRFGWGPSNQPQHF.

The gene calls are TRBV13 and TRBJ1-2; D gene ambiguous. The CDR3 totals 15 residues. V lost 1 base and J 2 bases, leaving 11 bases between the germline ends. From germline, CDR1 is PRHDT and CDR2 FYEKMQ (reference sequence). CDR3 region: CASSLVGGNNYGYTF. CDR3 in DNA: TGTGCCAGCAGCTTAGTTGGCGGCAACAACTATGGCTACACCTTC. Together with reference TRBV13 and TRBJ1-2, the CDR3 gives the full variable domain: AAGVIQSPRHLIKEKRETATLKCYPIPRHDTVYWYQQGPGQDPQFLISFYEKMQSDKGSIPDRFSAQQFSDYHSELNMSSLELGDSALYFCASSLVGGNNYGYTFGSGTRLTVV.

The chain links TRBV18 to TRBJ2-7; TRBD1 matches 7 bases. The V segment lost 3 bases and the J segment 5 bases; nucleotides outside the gene matches: 7. Germline V lookup: CDR1 KGHSH, CDR2 LQKENI. This CDR3 is 14 amino acids long. CDR3 bases: TGTGCCAGCTCACCCGGGACAGAAAATAACGAGCAGTACTTC. Translation: CASSPGTENNEQYF.

The genes are TRBV3-1 (or the pseudogene TRBV3-2) and TRBJ1-3; no reliable D call. The CDR3 runs to 14 residues. Trimming took 4 bases from V and 4 from J, leaving 11 bases between them. Germline CDR1 reads LGHDT; CDR2 reads YNNKEL (reference sequence). The CDR3 region is CASSRRGAGNTIYF. CDR3 nucleotide sequence: TGTGCCAGCAGCCGCAGAGGAGCAGGAAACACCATATATTTT.

The V and J genes are TRBV7-6 and TRBJ1-3; 9 bases line up with TRBD1. Trimming took 5 bases from V and 7 from J; bases not matched to a gene: 6. CDR1 and CDR2 (germline): SGHVS, FNYEAQ. This CDR3 spans 14 amino acids. The chain's CDR3 is CASSQGQGRNTIYF. For the CDR3, the DNA is TGTGCCAGCAGCCAGGGACAGGGACGGAACACCATATATTTT. Supplemented by reference TRBV7-6 and TRBJ1-3, the full variable domain reads GAGVSQSPRYKVTKRGQDVALRCDPISGHVSLYWYRQALGQGPEFLTYFNYEAQQDKSGLPNDRFSAERPEGSISTLTIQRTEQRDSAMYRCASSQGQGRNTIYFGEGSWLTVV.

The gene calls are TRBV29-1 and TRBJ1-2; no reliable D call. The CDR3 length is 15 residues. V was shortened by 2 bases and J by 3 bases, with 16 bases between the two germline ends. Looked up from germline, CDR1 is SQVTM and CDR2 is ANQGSEA. CDR3 in DNA: TGCAGCGTTGAAAGGCCCGAGGAGGGAGACTATGGCTACACCTTC. This translates into CSVERPEEGDYGYTF.

The chain joins TRBV19 to TRBJ2-1; 13 bases agree with TRBD2. Trimming at V came to 5 bases and at J to 7 bases, leaving 5 bases not matched to a gene. CDR1 LNHDA and CDR2 SQIVND come from the germline V gene (reference sequence). This CDR3 has 15 amino acids. The CDR3 DNA reads as TGTGCCAGTAGTCGACTAGCGGGGGGCCGTAATGAGCAGTTCTTC. This gives the protein CASSRLAGGRNEQFF.

This sequence joins TRBV10-3 and TRBJ2-7, with 7 positions matching TRBD1. The V and J ends lost 6 bases and 5 bases, in that order; junction bases with no gene match: 4. Per germline, CDR1 ENHRY and CDR2 SYGVKD. This CDR3 region has 12 residues. CDR3 sequence (DNA): TGTGCCATCAGCGGTGGACAGGACGAGCAGTACTTC. Its translation: CAISGGQDEQYF.

This chain links TRBV19 with TRBJ2-5; 7 positions agree with TRBD1. The ends lost 6 bases at V and 3 bases at J; junction bases unmatched: 7. Germline assignment: CDR1 LNHDA and CDR2 SQIVND (reference sequence). This CDR3 contains 14 residues. The CDR3 bases are TGTGCCAGTAGCGTTGTAGGGGGCAAAGAGACCCAGTACTTC. This codes for CASSVVGGKETQYF.

The genes are TRBV27 and TRBJ2-7, with D possibly being TRBD1 (6 bases). The V end lost 6 bases, the J end lost 4 bases, and 16 bases lay between the germline ends. The CDR3 is made up of 14 amino acids. The germline V gene encodes CDR1 MNHEY and CDR2 SMNVEV (reference sequence). CDR3 amino acids: CASSYLGQNYEQYF. The CDR3 DNA reads TGTGCCAGCAGCTACCTTGGACAGAATTACGAGCAGTACTTC.

This chain uses TRBV28 with TRBJ1-5; 7 nucleotides match TRBD1. After removal of 6 bases from V and 0 bases from J, the junction contained 11 bases not matched to a gene. CDR3 length: 17 amino acids. Looked up from germline, CDR1 is MDHEN and CDR2 is SYDVKM. CDR3 nucleotides: TGTGCCAGCAGGATTCCGACAGGGCGTTTTAGCAATCAGCCCCAGCATTTT. Translation: CASRIPTGRFSNQPQHF.

The chain combines TRBV6-5 with TRBJ2-7; perhaps TRBD1 as D (6 bases). Trimming pared 6 bases from V and 2 bases from J, leaving 11 bases between. The CDR3 extends over 13 amino acids. CDR1 is MNHEY and CDR2 is SVGAGI in the germline V gene. CDR3 loop: CASRRTDAYEQYF. DNA for the CDR3: TGTGCCAGCAGAAGGACAGATGCCTACGAGCAGTACTTC.

The chain links TRBV12-2 to TRBJ2-7; TRBD1 is taken as the D call from the table, unchecked against the DNA. TRBV12-2 corresponds to a pseudogene. The CDR3 sequence is 15 residues long. The DNA of the CDR3 is TGTGCAAGTCGCACATCGGGACAGGTTGTATCCGAGCAGTACTTC. Its translation: CASRTSGQVVSEQYF.

The genes are TRBV29-1 and TRBJ2-1; D gene uncertain. The germline V gene has CDR1 SQVTM and CDR2 ANQGSEA. The CDR3 consists of 13 residues. V lost 4 bases to trimming and J lost 1 base, with 8 bases between them. CDR3 DNA sequence: TGCAGCGTTGGCGGCGATTCCTACAATGAGCAGTTCTTC. Amino acid sequence: CSVGGDSYNEQFF.